The following is a TCR beta chain sequence with its context. The sample belongs to a study of T cell responses to AZD1222 COVID-19 vaccine. Germline CDR1 is LNHNV and CDR2 is YYDKDF (reference sequence). Trimming stripped 0 bases from V and 11 bases from J, with 13 bases between. The CDR3 loop spans 13 amino acids. The repertoire was sequenced with immunoSEQ multiplex PCR; TCRdb's copy has only in-frame clones and lacks some. Of 75,000 to 95,000 clones listed, nearly 90% are singletons. This sample comprised peripheral blood, obtained on day 0 of MenACWY control vaccination. This chain connects TRBV15 to TRBJ1-1; D is ambiguous. This sequence originates from an adult in good health. The DNA for the CDR3 is TGTGCCACCAGCAGAGATCGCCTGGGCGGTGCTTTCTTT. Translated: CATSRDRLGGAFF.